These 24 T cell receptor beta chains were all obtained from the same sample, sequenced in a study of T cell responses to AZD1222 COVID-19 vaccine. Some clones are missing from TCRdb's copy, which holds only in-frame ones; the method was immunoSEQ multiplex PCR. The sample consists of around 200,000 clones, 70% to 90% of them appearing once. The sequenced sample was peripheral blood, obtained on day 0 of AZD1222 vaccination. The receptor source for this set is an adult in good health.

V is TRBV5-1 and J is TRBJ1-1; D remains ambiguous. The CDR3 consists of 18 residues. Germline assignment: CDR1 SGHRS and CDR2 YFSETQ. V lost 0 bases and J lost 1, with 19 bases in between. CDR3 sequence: CASSLARSWGESNTEAFF. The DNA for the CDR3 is TGCGCCAGCAGCTTGGCCAGGTCCTGGGGTGAATCGAACACTGAAGCTTTCTTT.

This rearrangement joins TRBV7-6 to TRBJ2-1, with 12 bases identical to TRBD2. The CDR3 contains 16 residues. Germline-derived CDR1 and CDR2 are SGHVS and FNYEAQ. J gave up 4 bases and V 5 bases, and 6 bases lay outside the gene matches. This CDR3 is CASSETSGRSYNEQFF. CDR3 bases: TGTGCCAGCAGCGAGACTAGCGGGAGATCTTACAATGAGCAGTTCTTC.

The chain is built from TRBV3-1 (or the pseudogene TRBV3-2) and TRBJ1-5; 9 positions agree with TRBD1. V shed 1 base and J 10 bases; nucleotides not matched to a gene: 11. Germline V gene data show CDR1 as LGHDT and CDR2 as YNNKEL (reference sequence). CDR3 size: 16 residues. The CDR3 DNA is TGTGCCAGCAGCCAAGGGGGGGGGACAGGGCAAGTTCCCCAGCATTTT. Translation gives CASSQGGGTGQVPQHF.

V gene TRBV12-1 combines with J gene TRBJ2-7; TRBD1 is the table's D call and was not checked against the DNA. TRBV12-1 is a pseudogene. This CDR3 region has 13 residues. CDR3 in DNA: TGTGCCAGCAGCTTAGGACAGGGGAGAGAGCAGTACTTC. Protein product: CASSLGQGREQYF.

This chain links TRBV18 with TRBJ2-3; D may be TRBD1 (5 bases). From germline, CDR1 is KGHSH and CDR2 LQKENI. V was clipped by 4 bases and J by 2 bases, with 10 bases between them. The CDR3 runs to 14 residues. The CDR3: CASSLTEFTDTQYF. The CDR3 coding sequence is TGTGCCAGCTCACTGACAGAGTTCACAGATACGCAGTATTTT.

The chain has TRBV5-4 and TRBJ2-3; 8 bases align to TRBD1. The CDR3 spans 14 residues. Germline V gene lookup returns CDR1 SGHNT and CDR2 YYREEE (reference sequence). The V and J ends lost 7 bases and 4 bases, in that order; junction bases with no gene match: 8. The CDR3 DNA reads TGTGCCAGCCTTACTCAGGGGGCTGCAGATACGCAGTATTTT. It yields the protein CASLTQGAADTQYF.

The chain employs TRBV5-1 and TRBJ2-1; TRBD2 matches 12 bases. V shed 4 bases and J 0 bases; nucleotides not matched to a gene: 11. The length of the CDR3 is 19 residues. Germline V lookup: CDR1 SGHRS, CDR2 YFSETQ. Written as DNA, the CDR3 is TGCGCCAGCAGCCCCGCGGGACTAGCGGGCCCGAGCTCCTACAATGAGCAGTTCTTC. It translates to CASSPAGLAGPSSYNEQFF.

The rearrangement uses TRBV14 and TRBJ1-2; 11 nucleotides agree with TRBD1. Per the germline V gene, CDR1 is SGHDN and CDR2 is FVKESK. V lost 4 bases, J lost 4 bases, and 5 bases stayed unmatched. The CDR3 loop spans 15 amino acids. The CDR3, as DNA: TGTGCCAGCAGCCCTCGGGACAGGGGGATCTATGGCTACACCTTC. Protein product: CASSPRDRGIYGYTF.

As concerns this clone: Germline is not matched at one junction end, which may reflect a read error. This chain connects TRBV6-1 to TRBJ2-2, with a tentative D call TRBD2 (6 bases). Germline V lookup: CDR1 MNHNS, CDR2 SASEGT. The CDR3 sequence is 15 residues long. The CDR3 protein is CANSEVAGPGGELFF. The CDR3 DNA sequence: TGTGCCAACAGTGAAGTGGCGGGGCCCGGCGGGGAGCTGTTTTTT.

CDR3: CASSLDGGSPLHF. In DNA, the CDR3 is TGTGCCAGCAGCTTAGATGGGGGCTCACCCCTCCACTTT. The V gene is TRBV7-9, the J gene TRBJ1-6; D may be TRBD1 (6 bases). The CDR3 loop spans 13 amino acids. Germline lookup yields CDR1 SEHNR and CDR2 FQNEAQ (reference sequence). V lost 1 base, J lost 10 bases, and 8 bases lay in between.

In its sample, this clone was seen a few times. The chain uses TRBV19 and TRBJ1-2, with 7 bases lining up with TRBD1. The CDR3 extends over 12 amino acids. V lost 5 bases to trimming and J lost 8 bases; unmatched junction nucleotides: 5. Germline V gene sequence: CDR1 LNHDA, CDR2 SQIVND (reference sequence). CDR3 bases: TGTGCCAGTAGTGTCAGGGGGAGCGGCTACACCTTC. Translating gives CASSVRGSGYTF.

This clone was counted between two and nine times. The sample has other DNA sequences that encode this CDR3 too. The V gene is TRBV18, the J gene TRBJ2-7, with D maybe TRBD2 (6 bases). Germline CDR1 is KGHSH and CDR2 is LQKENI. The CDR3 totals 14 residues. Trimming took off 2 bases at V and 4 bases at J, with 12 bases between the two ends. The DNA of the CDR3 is TGTGCCAGCTCACCAGGGGCGGGGTTTTACGAGCAGTACTTC. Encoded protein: CASSPGAGFYEQYF. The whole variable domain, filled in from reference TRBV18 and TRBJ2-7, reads NAGVMQNPRHLVRRRGQEARLRCSPMKGHSHVYWYRQLPEEGLKFMVYLQKENIIDESGMPKERFSAEFPKEGPSILRIQQVVRGDSAAYFCASSPGAGFYEQYFGPGTRLTVT.

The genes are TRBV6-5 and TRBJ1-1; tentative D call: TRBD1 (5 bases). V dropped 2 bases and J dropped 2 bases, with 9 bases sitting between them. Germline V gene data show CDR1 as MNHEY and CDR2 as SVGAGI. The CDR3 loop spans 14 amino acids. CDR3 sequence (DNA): TGTGCCAGCAGTTACAAGACAGATAACACTGAAGCTTTCTTT. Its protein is CASSYKTDNTEAFF.

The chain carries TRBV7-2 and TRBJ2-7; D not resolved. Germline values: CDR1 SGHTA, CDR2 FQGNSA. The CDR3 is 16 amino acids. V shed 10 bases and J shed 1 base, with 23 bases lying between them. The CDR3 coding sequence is TGTGCCACCGCCGACCCCCAAGAGATAGGATCCTACGAGCAGTACTTC. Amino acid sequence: CATADPQEIGSYEQYF. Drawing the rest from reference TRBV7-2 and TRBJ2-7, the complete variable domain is GAGVSQSPSNKVTEKGKDVELRCDPISGHTALYWYRQSLGQGLEFLIYFQGNSAPDKSGLPSDRFSAERTGGSVSTLTIQRTQQEDSAVYLCATADPQEIGSYEQYFGPGTRLTVT.

CDR3 coding DNA: TGTGCCAGCAGCGTAAGCCCGGGTATATCGGTTAGCAATCAGCCCCAGCATTTT. Its protein is CASSVSPGISVSNQPQHF. The J gene is TRBJ1-5, the V gene TRBV7-8, with no clear D. Trimming stripped 5 bases from V and 0 bases from J, with 20 bases between. Germline lookup yields CDR1 SGHVS and CDR2 FQNEAQ. The CDR3 is 18 amino acids. Full variable domain (remainder filled in from reference TRBV7-8 and TRBJ1-5): GAGVSQSPRYKVAKRGQDVALRCDPISGHVSLFWYQQALGQGPEFLTYFQNEAQLDKSGLPSDRFFAERPEGSVSTLKIQRTQQEDSAVYLCASSVSPGISVSNQPQHFGDGTRLSIL.

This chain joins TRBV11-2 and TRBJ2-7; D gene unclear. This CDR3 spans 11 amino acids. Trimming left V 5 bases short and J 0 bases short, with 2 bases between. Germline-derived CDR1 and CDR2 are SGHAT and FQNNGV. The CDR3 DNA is TGTGCCAGCAGCAACTCCTACGAGCAGTACTTC. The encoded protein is CASSNSYEQYF.

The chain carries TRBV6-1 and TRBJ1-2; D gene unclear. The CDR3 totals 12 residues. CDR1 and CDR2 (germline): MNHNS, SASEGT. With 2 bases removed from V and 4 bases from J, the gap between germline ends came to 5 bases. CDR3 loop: CASSERLYGYTF. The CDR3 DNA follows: TGTGCCAGCAGTGAAAGGCTCTATGGCTACACCTTC.

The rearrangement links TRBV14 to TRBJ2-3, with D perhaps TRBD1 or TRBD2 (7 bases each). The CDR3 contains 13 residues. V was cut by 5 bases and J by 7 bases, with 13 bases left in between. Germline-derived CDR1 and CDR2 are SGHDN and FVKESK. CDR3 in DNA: TGTGCCAGCAGCGATCAGGGGGGGCATACGCAGTATTTT. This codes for CASSDQGGHTQYF.

CDR3 nucleotides: TGTGCCAGAAGCTTAAATGGGCAGGGGGGCACCGGGGAGCTGTTTTTT. This translates into CARSLNGQGGTGELFF. The V and J genes are TRBV7-5 and TRBJ2-2; the table's D call, TRBD1, was not checked against the DNA. TRBV7-5 is assigned pseudogene status. CDR3 length equals 16 residues.

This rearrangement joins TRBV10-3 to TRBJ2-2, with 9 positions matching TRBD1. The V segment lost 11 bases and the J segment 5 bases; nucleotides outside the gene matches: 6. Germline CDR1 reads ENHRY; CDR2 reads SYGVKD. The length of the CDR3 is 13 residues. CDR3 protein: CALRDRETGELFF. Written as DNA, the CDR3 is TGTGCCCTCCGGGACAGGGAAACCGGGGAGCTGTTTTTT.

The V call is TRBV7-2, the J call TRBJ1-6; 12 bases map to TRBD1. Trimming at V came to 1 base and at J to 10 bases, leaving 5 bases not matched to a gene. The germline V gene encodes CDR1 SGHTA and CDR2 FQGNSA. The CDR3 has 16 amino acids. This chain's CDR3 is CASSLVGTGGASPLHF. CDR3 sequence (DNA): TGTGCCAGCAGCTTAGTTGGGACAGGGGGCGCGTCACCCCTCCACTTT.

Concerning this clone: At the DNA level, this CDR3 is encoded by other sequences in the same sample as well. CDR3 DNA sequence: TGTGCCAGCAGTTTTGGGGGCTATGGCTACACCTTC. Protein: CASSFGGYGYTF. This sequence joins TRBV28 and TRBJ1-2, with a possible D match to TRBD1 (5 bases). The germline gives CDR1 MDHEN, CDR2 SYDVKM. The V end was cut by 3 bases, the J end by 4 bases, with 6 bases between. The CDR3 has 12 residues.

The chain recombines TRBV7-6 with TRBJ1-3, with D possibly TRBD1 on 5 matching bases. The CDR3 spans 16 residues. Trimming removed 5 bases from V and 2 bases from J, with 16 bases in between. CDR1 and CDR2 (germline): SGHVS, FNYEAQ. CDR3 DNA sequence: TGTGCCAGCAGCCCGTTGGGCGGGGGAACTGGAAACACCATATATTTT. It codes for CASSPLGGGTGNTIYF.

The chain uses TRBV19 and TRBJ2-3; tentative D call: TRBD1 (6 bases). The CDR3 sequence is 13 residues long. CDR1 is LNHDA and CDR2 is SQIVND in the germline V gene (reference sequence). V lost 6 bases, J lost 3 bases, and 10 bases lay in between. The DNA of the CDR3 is TGTGCCAGTAGGCCACAGGGAACAGATACGCAGTATTTT. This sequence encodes CASRPQGTDTQYF.